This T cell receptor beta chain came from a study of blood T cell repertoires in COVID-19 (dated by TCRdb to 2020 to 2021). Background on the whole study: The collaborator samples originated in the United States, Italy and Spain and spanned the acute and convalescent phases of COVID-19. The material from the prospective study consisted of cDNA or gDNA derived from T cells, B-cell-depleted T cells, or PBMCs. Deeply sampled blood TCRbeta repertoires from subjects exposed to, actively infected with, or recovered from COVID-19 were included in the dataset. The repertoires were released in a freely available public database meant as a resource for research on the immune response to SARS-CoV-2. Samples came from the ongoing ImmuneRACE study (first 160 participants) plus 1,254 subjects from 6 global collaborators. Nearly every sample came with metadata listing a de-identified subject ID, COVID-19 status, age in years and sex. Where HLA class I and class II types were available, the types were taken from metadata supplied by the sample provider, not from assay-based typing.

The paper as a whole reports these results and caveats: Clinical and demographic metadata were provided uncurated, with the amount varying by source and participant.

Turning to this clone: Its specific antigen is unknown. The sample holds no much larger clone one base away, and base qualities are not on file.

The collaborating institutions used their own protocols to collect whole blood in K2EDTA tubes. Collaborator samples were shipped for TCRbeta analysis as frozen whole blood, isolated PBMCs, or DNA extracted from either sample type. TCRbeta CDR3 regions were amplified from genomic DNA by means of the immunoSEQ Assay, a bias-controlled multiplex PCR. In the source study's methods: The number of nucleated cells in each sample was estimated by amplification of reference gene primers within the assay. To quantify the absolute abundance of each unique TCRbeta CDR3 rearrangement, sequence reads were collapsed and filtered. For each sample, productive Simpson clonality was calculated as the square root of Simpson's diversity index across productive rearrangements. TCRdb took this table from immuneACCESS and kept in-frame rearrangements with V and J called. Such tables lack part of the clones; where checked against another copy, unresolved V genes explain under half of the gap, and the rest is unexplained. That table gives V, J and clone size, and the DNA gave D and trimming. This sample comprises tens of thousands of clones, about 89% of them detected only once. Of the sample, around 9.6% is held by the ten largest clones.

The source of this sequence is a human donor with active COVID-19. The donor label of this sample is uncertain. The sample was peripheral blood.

Read as DNA, the sequence is TGTGCCAGCAGTTACCCAGGCACTCAGCCCCAGCATTTT. Its coded protein is CASSYPGTQPQHF. Recombination joined TRBV6-2 or TRBV6-3 with TRBJ1-5, with no confident D gene call. Deletion took 2 bases off V and 6 bases off J, with a span of 8 bases between the germline ends. Measured from the cysteine to the phenylalanine, the CDR3 is 13 residues long. Only the CDR3 DNA stays, 39 bases, in frame from base 1. From the germline V gene, CDR1 is MNHEY and CDR2 is SVGEGT.